The clone carrying this T cell receptor (beta chain) was counted only a few times. Its antigen remains unidentified. V lost 1 base and J lost 4, with 11 bases in between. The germline CDR1 and CDR2 sequences are MGHRA and YSYEKL. CDR3 length: 16 residues. This sample stems from a study of cytomegalovirus exposure and HLA in healthy donors. Study-level results: Cytomegalovirus association was listed for around 170 TCR beta chains. HLA restriction was apparent for most CMV-associated TCR beta chains in a later analysis. Immune exposure information available was restricted to CMV serostatus.

PCR used 60 Vbeta primers and 13 Jbeta primers. The protocol was immunoSEQ multiplex PCR, while the TCRdb copy is restricted to in-frame clones and leaves out a portion. The sample lists about 150,000 clones; roughly 80% were seen once. Each donor was healthy, and each was a bone marrow donor. The chain links TRBV4-1 to TRBJ2-6; no clear D gene. Material: PBMCs. This clonotype was sampled from a woman in her forties or fifties in good health and CMV-seropositive. Written as DNA, the CDR3 is TGCGCCAGCAGCCAAGTAAAGCTATCCGGGGCCAACGTCCTGACTTTC. It yields the protein CASSQVKLSGANVLTF.